This TCR beta chain was recorded in a study of T cells in localized non-small cell lung cancer. Broader study findings: A single tumor region was sequenced, leaving heterogeneity possible.

Details on this clone: Its antigen remains unidentified.

This table comes from immunoSEQ multiplex PCR, and its TCRdb copy is limited to in-frame clones, with some not included. In the table there are around 91,000 clones, over 80% of which are singletons. Sequenced material: peripheral blood, taken before any cancer treatment. This TCR came from a man aged 40 to 75 with stage I squamous cell lung carcinoma.

This CDR3 is CATKGGAGKTEAFF. In nucleotides, the CDR3 is TGTGCCACAAAGGGGGGCGCAGGGAAAACTGAAGCTTTCTTT. V usage is TRBV7-2 and J usage is TRBJ1-1; D possibly corresponds to TRBD1 (6 bases). The ends were cut back, 10 bases at V and 5 bases at J, with 20 bases in the middle. The V gene's germline CDR1 is SGHTA and CDR2 FQGNSA. The CDR3 is 14 amino acids.